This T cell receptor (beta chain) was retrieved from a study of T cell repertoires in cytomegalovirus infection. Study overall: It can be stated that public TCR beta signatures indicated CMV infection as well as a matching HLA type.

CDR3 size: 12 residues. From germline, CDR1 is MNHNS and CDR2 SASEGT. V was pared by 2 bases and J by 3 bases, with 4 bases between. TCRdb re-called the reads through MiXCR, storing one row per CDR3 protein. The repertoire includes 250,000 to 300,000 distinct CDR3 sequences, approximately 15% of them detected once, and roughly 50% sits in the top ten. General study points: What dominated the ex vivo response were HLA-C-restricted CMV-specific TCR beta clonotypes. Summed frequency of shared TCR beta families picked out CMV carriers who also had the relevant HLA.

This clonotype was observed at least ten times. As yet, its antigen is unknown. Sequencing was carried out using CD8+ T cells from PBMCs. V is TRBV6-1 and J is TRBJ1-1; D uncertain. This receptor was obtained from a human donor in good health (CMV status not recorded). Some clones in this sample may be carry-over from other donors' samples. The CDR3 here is CASSEQYTEAFF. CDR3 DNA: TGTGCCAGCAGTGAACAGTACACTGAAGCTTTCTTT.